This entry is about one T cell receptor (beta chain). Here immunoSEQ multiplex PCR was the method, and the copy in TCRdb shows in-frame clones only, minus some. The table lists about 220,000 clones, roughly 94% of them singletons. This CDR3 spans 13 amino acids. Trimming removed 7 bases from V and 4 bases from J, with 10 bases in between. Per the germline V gene, CDR1 is SNHLY and CDR2 is FYNNEI. This specimen comes from a study of control samples from healthy donors and cancer patients. The clonotype was recovered from a man aged 45-65 years in good health. Sequencing input: blood. This chain uses TRBV2 with TRBJ2-2, with D perhaps TRBD2 (6 bases). CDR3 residues: CASTGTFTGELFF. CDR3 coding DNA: TGTGCCAGCACGGGGACTTTCACCGGGGAGCTGTTTTTT.